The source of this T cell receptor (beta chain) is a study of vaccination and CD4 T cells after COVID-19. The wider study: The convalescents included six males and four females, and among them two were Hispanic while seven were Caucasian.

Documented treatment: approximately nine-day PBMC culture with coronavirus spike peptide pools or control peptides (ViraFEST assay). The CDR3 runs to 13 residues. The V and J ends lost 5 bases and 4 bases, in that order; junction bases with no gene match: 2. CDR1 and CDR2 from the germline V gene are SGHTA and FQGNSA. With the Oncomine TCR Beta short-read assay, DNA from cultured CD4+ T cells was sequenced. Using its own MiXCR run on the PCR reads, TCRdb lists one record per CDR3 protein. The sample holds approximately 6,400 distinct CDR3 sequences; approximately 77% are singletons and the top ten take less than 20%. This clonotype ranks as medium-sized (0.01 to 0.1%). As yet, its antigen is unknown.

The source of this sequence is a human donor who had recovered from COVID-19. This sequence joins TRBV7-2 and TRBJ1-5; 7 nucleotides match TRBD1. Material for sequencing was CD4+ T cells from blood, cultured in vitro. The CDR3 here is CASSTRGNQPQHF. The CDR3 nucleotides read TGTGCCAGCAGCACCAGGGGGAATCAGCCCCAGCATTTT.